The 13 T cell receptor beta chains below come from one sample, sequenced in a study of shared clonotypes between healthy human individuals. Clones were sequenced by immunoSEQ multiplex PCR, and TCRdb holds only the in-frame ones, with some missing. The data contain 1,500,000 or so clones, about 98.5% of them singletons. The sequencing sample was made of naive CD4+ T cells sorted from blood. Documented subset: CD45RA+ positively selected. All receptors come from a man younger than 40 in good health.

This clone has just one count. The rearrangement links TRBV6-1 to TRBJ2-1; D is uncertain. Looked up from germline, CDR1 is MNHNS and CDR2 is SASEGT. The CDR3 covers 16 residues. Trimming shortened V by 3 bases and J by 0 bases, and 12 bases separated the two germline ends. CDR3 region: CASSDLNARSYNEQFF. The CDR3 DNA is TGTGCCAGCAGTGACCTTAACGCCCGCTCCTACAATGAGCAGTTCTTC.

The V call is TRBV11-2, the J call TRBJ2-3, with unresolved D. Trimming left V 8 bases short and J 0 bases short, with 12 bases between. This CDR3 is built from 14 residues. Per the germline V gene, CDR1 is SGHAT and CDR2 is FQNNGV. CDR3 sequence: CASRPAFSTDTQYF. CDR3 nucleotides: TGTGCCAGCCGCCCAGCGTTTAGCACAGATACGCAGTATTTT.

The chain recombines TRBV18 with TRBJ2-7; 11 bases fit TRBD2. Per germline, CDR1 KGHSH and CDR2 LQKENI. The junction had 7 bases not matched to a gene; V was cut back by 1 base and J by 5 bases. This CDR3 is built from 16 residues. The CDR3 here is CASSPLTSGRTHEQYF. CDR3 nucleotide sequence: TGTGCCAGCTCACCACTAACTAGCGGGAGAACCCACGAGCAGTACTTC.

The chain recombines TRBV27 with TRBJ2-7; D might be TRBD2 (5 bases). Germline assignment: CDR1 MNHEY and CDR2 SMNVEV (reference sequence). Trimming stripped 1 base from V and 7 bases from J, with 14 bases between. The CDR3 is 14 amino acids. In DNA, the CDR3 is TGTGCCAGCAGTTTATATGGTGAGGGTTGGGAGCAGTACTTC. It yields the protein CASSLYGEGWEQYF.

The V call is TRBV19, the J call TRBJ2-2; 10 bases are a match to TRBD1. V shed 7 bases, J shed 4 bases, and the junction held 12 bases outside the gene matches. CDR1 and CDR2 from the germline V gene are LNHDA and SQIVND (reference sequence). CDR3 length: 17 amino acids. CDR3 amino acids: CASNPPGQGFGTGELFF. CDR3 in DNA: TGTGCCAGTAATCCCCCGGGACAGGGGTTTGGCACCGGGGAGCTGTTTTTT.

This chain links TRBV28 with TRBJ2-7; 8 bases line up with TRBD1. CDR1 MDHEN and CDR2 SYDVKM come from the germline V gene. Trimming at V came to 3 bases and at J to 3 bases, leaving 10 bases not matched to a gene. The CDR3 sequence is 16 residues long. The CDR3 here is CASSFGTGYEVYEQYF. DNA for the CDR3: TGTGCCAGCAGTTTTGGGACAGGTTATGAAGTCTACGAGCAGTACTTC.

The genes are TRBV18 and TRBJ2-2; 9 bases map to TRBD1. The CDR3 is 15 amino acids. Germline loops: CDR1 KGHSH, CDR2 LQKENI. V shed 6 bases, J shed 4 bases, and the junction held 6 bases outside the gene matches. The CDR3 sequence is CASSNRGLSTGELFF. CDR3 bases: TGTGCCAGCTCCAACAGGGGGCTGAGCACCGGGGAGCTGTTTTTT.

This rearrangement joins TRBV11-2 to TRBJ2-1; 9 bases map to TRBD2. The CDR3 contains 14 residues. Germline assignment: CDR1 SGHAT and CDR2 FQNNGV. V shed 7 bases, J shed 5 bases, and the junction held 6 bases outside the gene matches. The CDR3 bases are TGTGCCAGCAAGACTAGCGGAGTTAACAATGAGCAGTTCTTC. Translating gives CASKTSGVNNEQFF. The full variable domain, rest sourced from reference TRBV11-2 and TRBJ2-1, is EAGVAQSPRYKIIEKRQSVAFWCNPISGHATLYWYQQILGQGPKLLIQFQNNGVVDDSQLPKDRFSAERLKGVDSTLKIQPAKLEDSAVYLCASKTSGVNNEQFFGPGTRLTVL.

The chain links TRBV11-2 to TRBJ2-1; TRBD2 agrees at 12 bases. Germline lookup yields CDR1 SGHAT and CDR2 FQNNGV. CDR3 size: 14 residues. Trimming removed 2 bases from V and 7 bases from J; junction bases left unmatched: 0. The CDR3 here is CASSLLAGGNEQFF. The CDR3 DNA follows: TGTGCCAGCAGCTTACTAGCGGGAGGGAATGAGCAGTTCTTC.

The V call is TRBV15, the J call TRBJ2-7, with TRBD2 identical over 13 bases. The CDR3 runs to 17 residues. CDR1 is LNHNV and CDR2 is YYDKDF in the germline V gene (reference sequence). Trimming took 0 bases from V and 6 from J; bases not matched to a gene: 8. DNA of the CDR3: TGTGCCACCAGCAGAGATCCTCGTGGACTAGCGGGAGCCGAGCAGTACTTC. This translates into CATSRDPRGLAGAEQYF.

The V gene is TRBV27, the J gene TRBJ2-1; TRBD2 might be the D (6 bases). Looked up from germline, CDR1 is MNHEY and CDR2 is SMNVEV (reference sequence). V shed 8 bases and J shed 2 bases, with 7 bases lying between them. The CDR3 loop spans 12 amino acids. The CDR3 DNA sequence: TGTGCCAGCGCGGGGCCCTACAATGAGCAGTTCTTC. Encoded protein: CASAGPYNEQFF.

The CDR3: CASRGQRYNQETQYF. For the CDR3, the DNA is TGTGCCAGCAGAGGACAGAGATACAACCAAGAGACCCAGTACTTC. The chain joins TRBV2 to TRBJ2-5; weak D call: TRBD1 (6 bases). V gave up 6 bases and J gave up 0 bases, with 14 bases separating them. CDR1 is SNHLY, CDR2 FYNNEI, per germline. CDR3 length: 15 amino acids.

J is TRBJ2-1 and V is TRBV7-2; the match to TRBD2 covers 9 bases. V dropped 8 bases and J dropped 10; count of bases not matched to a gene: 12. There are 14 residues in the CDR3. Germline V CDR1 and CDR2: SGHTA, FQGNSA. CDR3 DNA sequence: TGTGCCAGCTCCCAGCGGGGGGCTCGTTGGGAGCAGTTCTTC. This gives the protein CASSQRGARWEQFF.